The rows below give T cell receptor beta chains drawn from one sample of a study of graft-versus-host responses after intestinal transplantation. No cognate antigen is known for these TCRs. Sequencing was performed with immunoSEQ multiplex PCR; in TCRdb, only in-frame clones are kept and a portion is missing. The sample consists of about 85,000 clones, approximately 78% of them appearing once. Sample: unstimulated CD4+ T cells sorted from spleen or lymph node cells, taken before intestinal transplant. Every receptor here comes from a human donor who received an intestinal transplant. CDR3s include the opening cysteine and the closing phenylalanine or tryptophan. D genes are given only for firm matches. Size values are once, few and many counts, or a class for expanded clones, and some rows have none.

clone_size | d_call | cdr3_length | j_call | v_call | cdr3_nt | cdr3_aa
NA | TRBD2 | 18 | TRBJ2-5 | TRBV7-8 | TGTGCCAGCAGCTTGCTTGCCCCCCTAGCGGGAGGGCAAGAGACCCAGTACTTC | CASSLLAPLAGGQETQYF
NA | TRBD1 | 15 | TRBJ2-3 | TRBV4-1 | TGCGCCAGCAGCCAAGGTCGGACAGGGTCAGATACGCAGTATTTT | CASSQGRTGSDTQYF
NA | NA | 14 | TRBJ2-7 | TRBV28 | TGTGCCAGTACGGGACCACAGGGCCCCTACGAGCAGTACTTC | CASTGPQGPYEQYF
NA | TRBD2 | 14 | TRBJ2-5 | TRBV5-1 | TGCGCCAGCAGCTTCAGCGGGAAGCAAGAGACCCAGTACTTC | CASSFSGKQETQYF
NA | TRBD1 | 14 | TRBJ1-5 | TRBV6-1 | TGTGCCAGCAGCGGGACAGGGCGGGAACAGCCCCAGCATTTT | CASSGTGREQPQHF
NA | NA | 15 | TRBJ2-7 | TRBV28 | TGTGCCAGCAGTTTTATTTGGGCAGGGGGGTACGAGCAGTACTTC | CASSFIWAGGYEQYF
NA | TRBD2 | 15 | TRBJ2-3 | TRBV10-3 | TGTGCCATCAGTGATGGCGGGGGGCGGACAGATACGCAGTATTTT | CAISDGGGRTDTQYF
NA | TRBD1 | 14 | TRBJ2-5 | TRBV7-9 | TGTGCCAGCAGCTTAATGGCAGGGGGCGAGACCCAGTACTTC | CASSLMAGGETQYF
NA | NA | 15 | TRBJ2-3 | TRBV5-1 | TGCGCCAGCAGCTTGGTGGGACAAAGCACAGATACGCAGTATTTT | CASSLVGQSTDTQYF
NA | NA | 14 | TRBJ2-3 | TRBV4-1 | TGCGCCAGCAGCCAAGTAACTTCCACAGATACGCAGTATTTT | CASSQVTSTDTQYF
once | TRBD2 | 17 | TRBJ2-1 | TRBV4-2 | TGTGCCAGCAGCCAAGGCCCTAGCGGGGTTTCCTACAATGAGCAGTTCTTC | CASSQGPSGVSYNEQFF
NA | TRBD2 | 14 | TRBJ2-1 | TRBV4-1 | TGCGCCAGCCCCACTAGCGGGGTGCACAATGAGCAGTTCTTC | CASPTSGVHNEQFF
NA | TRBD2 | 13 | TRBJ2-7 | TRBV6-1 | TGTGCCAGCCGGGCGGGGGTAACCTACGAGCAGTACTTC | CASRAGVTYEQYF
NA | TRBD1 | 14 | TRBJ2-5 | TRBV6-6 | TGTGCCAGCAGCTCCGGGACAGGGGGCGAGACCCAGTACTTC | CASSSGTGGETQYF
once | TRBD2 | 19 | TRBJ2-3 | TRBV28 | TGTGCCAGCAGTTTATGGCTAGCGGGAGGGCCCTCCGGCACAGATACGCAGTATTTT | CASSLWLAGGPSGTDTQYF
NA | NA | 15 | TRBJ2-3 | TRBV7-6 | TGTGCCAGCAGCTTAGCGCGGGGAATAACAGATACGCAGTATTTT | CASSLARGITDTQYF
few | TRBD2 | 14 | TRBJ2-3 | TRBV2 | TGTGCCAGCGTCCGAGGACTAGCTACAGATACGCAGTATTTT | CASVRGLATDTQYF
NA | NA | 15 | TRBJ2-3 | TRBV6-1 | TGTGCCAGCAGTGAAAGATTAGTACCCACAGATACGCAGTATTTT | CASSERLVPTDTQYF
NA | NA | 16 | TRBJ2-2 | TRBV5-1 | TGCGCCAGCAGCTTGGGTCAGGCTAAATTTACCGGGGAGCTGTTTTTT | CASSLGQAKFTGELFF
NA | TRBD1 | 18 | TRBJ2-3 | TRBV25-1 | TGTGCCAGCAGTGAATCCCAATCCGGGACAGCTAGCACAGATACGCAGTATTTT | CASSESQSGTASTDTQYF
NA | TRBD2 | 17 | TRBJ2-1 | TRBV5-8 | TGTGCCAGCAGCCCGGAAGGCTGGCGGGGAGGGTACAATGAGCAGTTCTTC | CASSPEGWRGGYNEQFF
NA | NA | 13 | TRBJ1-1 | TRBV6-4 | TGTGCCAGCAGATCGGGAGTGAACACTGAAGCTTTCTTT | CASRSGVNTEAFF
NA | TRBD1 | 13 | TRBJ1-2 | TRBV30 | TGTGCCTGGAGTTATGGACAGGGAAATGGCTACACCTTC | CAWSYGQGNGYTF
NA | TRBD2 | 14 | TRBJ2-2 | TRBV25-1 | TGTGCTACAGCCCAGGGAGGGACGGGCCGGGAGCTGTTTTTT | CATAQGGTGRELFF
NA | TRBD1 | 15 | TRBJ1-5 | TRBV4-1 | TGCGCCAGCAGCCAGTTTTGGGACAGGAATCAGCCCCAGCATTTT | CASSQFWDRNQPQHF
NA | NA | 15 | TRBJ1-1 | TRBV13 | TGTGCCAGCAGCCTTAGGGCGAGTCGGGGATTCGAAGCTTTCTTT | CASSLRASRGFEAFF
NA | TRBD1 | 16 | TRBJ2-4 | TRBV28 | TGTGCCAGCAGTTTATCGGGACAGGGGGCCAAAAACATTCAGTACTTC | CASSLSGQGAKNIQYF
NA | NA | 14 | TRBJ1-2 | TRBV28 | TGTGCCAGCAAGGTCACAGGGAATAACTATGGCTACACCTTC | CASKVTGNNYGYTF
few | NA | 14 | TRBJ1-5 | TRBV6-1 | TGTGCCAGCAGGGGGGGAGGTCCCGGCCAGCCCCAGCATTTT | CASRGGGPGQPQHF
NA | TRBD1 | 15 | TRBJ1-4 | TRBV5-1 | TGCGCCAGCAGTCCGGAGGGACAGCTAAATGAAAAACTGTTTTTT | CASSPEGQLNEKLFF
NA | NA | 15 | TRBJ1-5 | TRBV6-6 | TGTGCCAGCGGAACGGGGGGTTTCGGCAATCAGCCCCAGCATTTT | CASGTGGFGNQPQHF
NA | NA | 20 | TRBJ2-3 | TRBV4-1 | TGCGCCAGCAGCCAAGGCCGAGGCCATCTCGCCCGCGCGAACACAGATACGCAGTATTTT | CASSQGRGHLARANTDTQYF
few | NA | 16 | TRBJ1-2 | TRBV5-6 | TGTGCCAGCAGCTTGGACAGGGTACTAGCTAACTATGGCTACACCTTC | CASSLDRVLANYGYTF
NA | NA | 15 | TRBJ1-4 | TRBV6-1 | TGTGCCAGCAGTCTGACAGGCTCAACTAATGAAAAACTGTTTTTT | CASSLTGSTNEKLFF
NA | TRBD2 | 17 | TRBJ2-7 | TRBV28 | TGTGCCAGCAGTACCCGGACCGGGACTACCTACCGTGATGAGCAGTACTTC | CASSTRTGTTYRDEQYF
NA | NA | 13 | TRBJ2-5 | TRBV29-1 | TGCAGCGTGAAGGGGTCCGGAGAAGAGACCCAGTACTTC | CSVKGSGEETQYF
NA | NA | 17 | TRBJ1-6 | TRBV14 | TGTGCCAGCAGCCAAGAGGAGGGGTTGGGGTATAATTCACCCCTCCACTTT | CASSQEEGLGYNSPLHF
NA | NA | 14 | TRBJ2-2 | TRBV5-1 | TGCGCCAGCAGCTTAGCGGCCAACACCGGGGAGCTGTTTTTT | CASSLAANTGELFF
NA | TRBD2 | 16 | TRBJ2-3 | TRBV27 | TGTGCCAGCAGTTTCGTGGGACTAGCCCGCACAGATACGCAGTATTTT | CASSFVGLARTDTQYF
NA | TRBD2 | 16 | TRBJ2-7 | TRBV7-9 | TGTGCCAGCAGCTTAGCGCGGGGGACCACCGCCTACGAGCAGTACTTC | CASSLARGTTAYEQYF
NA | NA | 15 | TRBJ1-6 | TRBV6-5 | TGTGCCAGCAGTGACTCTGTCGCGGTATATTCACCCCTCCACTTT | CASSDSVAVYSPLHF
NA | NA | 12 | TRBJ2-7 | TRBV19 | TGTGCCAGTAGTCCCCGAACGGGGGAGCAGTACTTC | CASSPRTGEQYF
NA | TRBD1 | 16 | TRBJ2-3 | TRBV5-4 | TGTGCCAGCAGCTTAGGGGGCCCCCGAGGCACAGATACGCAGTATTTT | CASSLGGPRGTDTQYF
NA | TRBD2 | 17 | TRBJ2-1 | TRBV28 | TGTGCCAGCGCACGGACTAGCGGGAGAAGGGGAGGCAATGAGCAGTTCTTC | CASARTSGRRGGNEQFF
NA | TRBD2 | 18 | TRBJ2-7 | TRBV4-2 | TGTGCCAGCAGCCAAGAGTCTAGCGGGGGAGCTCCCCCCTACGAGCAGTACTTC | CASSQESSGGAPPYEQYF
NA | NA | 13 | TRBJ1-3 | TRBV29-1 | TGCAGCGTTGAAAGTGGGCCTGGAAACACCATATATTTT | CSVESGPGNTIYF
few | TRBD1 | 16 | TRBJ2-7 | TRBV5-1 | TGCGCCAGCAGCCCCGCTTCGGGACAGAGCTCCTACGAGCAGTACTTC | CASSPASGQSSYEQYF
NA | NA | 13 | TRBJ1-5 | TRBV2 | TGTGCCAGCAGCGTTGGGGGCGAGACGCCCCAGCATTTT | CASSVGGETPQHF
NA | NA | 13 | TRBJ1-5 | TRBV5-1 | TGCGCCAGCAGCTTGGCCAGCGATCAGCCCCAGCATTTT | CASSLASDQPQHF
NA | NA | 14 | TRBJ2-3 | TRBV7-6 | TGTGCCAGCAGCTTGGGGGGGCACCCAGATACGCAGTATTTT | CASSLGGHPDTQYF
few | NA | 14 | TRBJ1-1 | TRBV7-9 | TGTGCCAGCAGCTCGCAAAACAGTAACACTGAAGCTTTCTTT | CASSSQNSNTEAFF
NA | NA | 13 | TRBJ2-2 | TRBV5-1 | TGCGCCAGCAGCACGGGGGACACCGGGGAGCTGTTTTTT | CASSTGDTGELFF